These T cell receptor beta chains were read from a single sample in a study of vaccination and CD4 T cells after COVID-19. No antigen is known for these receptors. A single record per CDR3 protein comes from TCRdb applying MiXCR to the PCR reads. The table lists 15,000 to 20,000 distinct CDR3 sequences, approximately 60% of them singletons. The sequenced sample consisted of CD4+ T cells from blood, cultured in vitro. Receptors originate from a human donor who had recovered from COVID-19. Both conserved end residues are part of each CDR3. A D gene is named only where the DNA matches it firmly. Clone size is given for some rows only: seen once, a few or many times, or a class if the clone is expanded.

d_gene: .
abundance: .
v_gene: TRBV2
j_gene: TRBJ1-6
CDR3aa: CASRRDMESPLHF
CDR3nt: TGTGCCAGCAGACGGGACATGGAATCACCCCTCCACTTT

d_gene: TRBD2
abundance: .
v_gene: TRBV7-2
j_gene: TRBJ2-1
CDR3aa: CASSLLAGGNEQFF
CDR3nt: TGTGCCAGCAGCTTACTAGCGGGAGGTAATGAGCAGTTCTTC

d_gene: TRBD2
abundance: .
v_gene: TRBV15
j_gene: TRBJ2-1
CDR3aa: CATSGGSGTKPYNEQFF
CDR3nt: TGTGCCACCAGCGGGGGTTCCGGGACTAAGCCCTACAATGAGCAGTTCTTC

d_gene: .
abundance: .
v_gene: TRBV6-1
j_gene: TRBJ2-2
CDR3aa: CASREANTGELFF
CDR3nt: TGTGCCAGCAGAGAGGCGAACACCGGGGAGCTGTTTTTT

d_gene: .
abundance: medium-sized
v_gene: TRBV6-1
j_gene: TRBJ1-5
CDR3aa: CASSEEAGLSNQPQHF
CDR3nt: TGTGCCAGCAGTGAAGAGGCAGGGTTGAGCAATCAGCCCCAGCATTTT

d_gene: TRBD2
abundance: once
v_gene: TRBV7-3
j_gene: TRBJ2-1
CDR3aa: CASSSPTSAQQFF
CDR3nt: TGTGCCAGCAGCTCCCCCACTAGCGCCCAGCAGTTCTTC

d_gene: .
abundance: .
v_gene: TRBV25-1
j_gene: TRBJ1-1
CDR3aa: CASSVGPTEAFF
CDR3nt: TGTGCCAGCAGTGTGGGACCGACTGAAGCTTTCTTT

d_gene: TRBD1
abundance: .
v_gene: TRBV5-4
j_gene: TRBJ1-3
CDR3aa: CASSPGTQGYGNTIYF
CDR3nt: TGTGCCAGCAGCCCGGGCACACAGGGGTACGGAAACACCATATATTTT

d_gene: TRBD1
abundance: .
v_gene: TRBV11-1
j_gene: TRBJ2-7
CDR3aa: CASSLSHRGEYEQYF
CDR3nt: TGTGCCAGCAGCCTCTCCCACAGGGGAGAGTACGAGCAGTACTTC

d_gene: TRBD1
abundance: .
v_gene: TRBV24-1
j_gene: TRBJ2-7
CDR3aa: CATSRGQGGDEQYF
CDR3nt: TGTGCCACCAGCCGGGGACAGGGAGGCGACGAGCAGTACTTC

d_gene: .
abundance: .
v_gene: TRBV5-1
j_gene: TRBJ2-5
CDR3aa: CASSLQVGMEETQYF
CDR3nt: TGCGCCAGCAGCTTGCAGGTCGGGATGGAAGAGACCCAGTACTTC

d_gene: .
abundance: .
v_gene: TRBV7-9
j_gene: TRBJ1-1
CDR3aa: CASSFSVGMNTEAFF
CDR3nt: TGTGCCAGCAGCTTCAGTGTAGGGATGAACACTGAAGCTTTCTTT

d_gene: TRBD2
abundance: .
v_gene: TRBV10-1
j_gene: TRBJ2-3
CDR3aa: CASSESDGGRGADTQYF
CDR3nt: TGCGCCAGCAGTGAGTCTGACGGCGGGAGAGGGGCAGATACGCAGTATTTT

d_gene: .
abundance: few
v_gene: TRBV10-3
j_gene: TRBJ1-1
CDR3aa: CAISRLNTEAFF
CDR3nt: TGTGCCATCAGTAGATTGAACACTGAAGCTTTCTTT

d_gene: TRBD1
abundance: .
v_gene: TRBV19
j_gene: TRBJ2-3
CDR3aa: CASSIGTGGGDTQYF
CDR3nt: TGTGCCAGTAGTATAGGTACAGGGGGAGGAGATACGCAGTATTTT

d_gene: .
abundance: few
v_gene: TRBV20-1
j_gene: TRBJ1-1
CDR3aa: CSARDIPDTEAFF
CDR3nt: TGCAGTGCTAGAGATATCCCGGACACTGAAGCTTTCTTT

d_gene: .
abundance: .
v_gene: TRBV6-2/TRBV6-3
j_gene: TRBJ2-7
CDR3aa: CASSYETESYEQYF
CDR3nt: TGTGCCAGCAGTTACGAGACGGAAAGCTACGAGCAGTACTTC

d_gene: .
abundance: .
v_gene: TRBV6-1
j_gene: TRBJ1-2
CDR3aa: CASSEHTNYGYTF
CDR3nt: TGTGCCAGCAGCGAACATACTAACTATGGCTACACCTTC

d_gene: TRBD2
abundance: .
v_gene: TRBV10-3
j_gene: TRBJ2-5
CDR3aa: CAISDRGVQETQYF
CDR3nt: TGTGCCATCAGTGACCGGGGGGTCCAAGAGACCCAGTACTTC

d_gene: .
abundance: few
v_gene: TRBV6-5
j_gene: TRBJ2-2
CDR3aa: CASSYGTSGLVGELFF
CDR3nt: TGTGCCAGCAGTTACGGGACTTCGGGACTCGTCGGGGAGCTGTTTTTT

d_gene: TRBD2
abundance: .
v_gene: TRBV19
j_gene: TRBJ2-3
CDR3aa: CASSIGLASTDTQYF
CDR3nt: TGTGCCAGTAGTATAGGACTAGCTTCCACAGATACGCAGTATTTT

d_gene: TRBD2
abundance: .
v_gene: TRBV6-1
j_gene: TRBJ2-1
CDR3aa: CATRENLAGEGFEQFF
CDR3nt: TGTGCCACCCGGGAGAATCTAGCGGGAGAAGGTTTTGAGCAGTTCTTC

d_gene: .
abundance: .
v_gene: TRBV20-1
j_gene: TRBJ2-3
CDR3aa: CSAQGEGDGTDTQYF
CDR3nt: TGCAGTGCTCAGGGGGAGGGAGACGGCACAGATACGCAGTATTTT

d_gene: .
abundance: .
v_gene: TRBV11-3
j_gene: TRBJ2-5
CDR3aa: CASSLDQETQYF
CDR3nt: TGTGCCAGCAGCTTAGATCAAGAGACCCAGTACTTC

d_gene: TRBD1
abundance: few
v_gene: TRBV2
j_gene: TRBJ1-1
CDR3aa: CASSVSGTGVTEAFF
CDR3nt: TGTGCCAGCAGTGTTAGTGGGACAGGGGTGACTGAAGCTTTCTTT

d_gene: .
abundance: .
v_gene: TRBV24-1
j_gene: TRBJ1-5
CDR3aa: CANSETRDKPQHF
CDR3nt: TGTGCCAACAGTGAAACACGGGACAAGCCCCAGCATTTT

d_gene: .
abundance: .
v_gene: TRBV27
j_gene: TRBJ1-2
CDR3aa: CASSLRGTSGGYTF
CDR3nt: TGTGCCAGCAGTTTAAGAGGCACCTCAGGAGGCTACACCTTC

d_gene: TRBD1
abundance: few
v_gene: TRBV20-1
j_gene: TRBJ1-1
CDR3aa: CRVGGTANTEAFF
CDR3nt: TGCAGGGTTGGAGGGACAGCGAACACTGAAGCTTTCTTT

d_gene: .
abundance: .
v_gene: TRBV20-1
j_gene: TRBJ1-1
CDR3aa: CSARDLTRDAGRSPEAFF
CDR3nt: TGCAGTGCTAGAGACCTCACCCGGGACGCGGGGAGAAGCCCTGAAGCTTTCTTT